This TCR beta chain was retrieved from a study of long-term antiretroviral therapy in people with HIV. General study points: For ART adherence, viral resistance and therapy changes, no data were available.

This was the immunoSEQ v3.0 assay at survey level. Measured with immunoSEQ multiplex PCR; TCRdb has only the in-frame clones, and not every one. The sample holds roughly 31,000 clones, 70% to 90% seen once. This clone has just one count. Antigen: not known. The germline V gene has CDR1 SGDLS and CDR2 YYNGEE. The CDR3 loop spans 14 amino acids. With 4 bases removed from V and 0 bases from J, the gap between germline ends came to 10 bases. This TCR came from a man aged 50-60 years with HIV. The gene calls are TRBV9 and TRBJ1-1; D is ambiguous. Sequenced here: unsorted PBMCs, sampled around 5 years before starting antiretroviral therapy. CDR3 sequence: CASSPLGLNTEAFF. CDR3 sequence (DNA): TGTGCCAGCAGCCCCCTCGGCCTGAACACTGAAGCTTTCTTT.